This T cell receptor beta chain was profiled in a study of identical twins (dated by TCRdb to about 2016). Regarding the complete study: TCR alpha and beta repertoires from monozygotic twins, unrelated adults of various ages and cord blood were deep-sequenced to test whether fetal clonotypes persist. To rule out contamination, replicate twin experiments were performed at different times with different library preparation protocols. The study at large found these results: Invariant T cells such as MAIT and iNKT could partly confound zero-insertion analyses, although diverse VJ usage argued against such confounding for most clonotypes. Because the same donors could not be followed over many years, conclusions were based on cross-sectional statistical analysis. In monozygotic twins, recombination models systematically underestimated out-of-frame TCR alpha sharing, but the models matched the sharing seen between unrelated individuals. Compared with coincidental sharing between unrelated individuals, an excess of low generation-probability sequences was observed among out-of-frame TCR alpha sequences shared between twins. Abundant cord blood beta clonotypes had fewer insertions, young adult naive repertoires showed a similar but weaker trend, and memory repertoires showed no such trend. The excess sharing between twins in beta out-of-frame sequences was weaker because fewer shared sequences reduced the signal-to-noise ratio.

Comment on this clonotype: Its antigen is not yet known. No quality values exist for individual bases; no much larger clone is one base distant.

All donors were healthy Caucasians. Miltenyi CD45RO+ enrichment and human naive T-cell isolation kits were used to isolate memory (CD45RO+) and naive T cells from PBMC. CDR1 is given as DFQATT and CDR2 as SNEGSKA, both from the germline V gene (reference sequence). The CDR3 runs 12 amino acids, cysteine and phenylalanine included. Of all the DNA, just the CDR3 is kept, 36 bases in frame from base 1. V loses 4 bases of germline sequence and J loses 0 bases, and the interval between the two ends is 6 bases. Receptors were amplified or captured by 5' RACE. TCRdb shows the sequencer as Illumina HiSeq 2000. Template switching introduced a universal primer binding site; the final cDNA contained a unique molecular identifier, enabling accurate counting of TCR cDNA molecules. Specific primers in the conserved constant-segment region were used to synthesize first-strand cDNA for TCR alpha and beta chains. To control for contamination, every cDNA library carried two barcodes: a SMART-Mk sample barcode plus Illumina barcodes. TruSeq adapter sequences and Illumina sample barcodes were added in two successive PCR steps. The Illumina HiSeq platform was used with custom primers to sequence TCR alpha and beta cDNA libraries. As for the authors' bioinformatics: Raw reads were processed with MiGEC to extract unique molecular identifiers, and MiXCR was used to determine CDR3 positions. For each individual, recombination models were inferred using an EM algorithm with the repgenHMM and IGoR tools. Shared clonotypes were analyzed with the tcR package in R, and sharing was normalized by the product of cloneset sizes. Out-of-frame nonproductive sequences were analyzed to study raw recombination free of thymic and clonal selection effects. The raw public data were reprocessed by TCRdb itself: fastp quality trimming at Q25, MiXCR clonotype calling, in-frame beta chains only. Each entry merges the rows of one CDR3 protein and shows their most common DNA and genes. The V and J calls shown here were made by TCRdb, not taken from the authors' results. The sample table lists about 240,000 distinct CDR3 sequences, roughly a tenth of them with a count of one. The ten largest clones capture 9% to 10% of the sample.

Sample: memory T cells sorted from blood. This specimen's cell subset or site label, interpreted: CD45RO+ enriched T cells. The chain was built from TRBV20-1 and TRBJ1-2; the D gene identity is not certain. The receptor's source is a man between 50 and 59 years old in good health. The nucleotide sequence reads as follows: TGCAGTGCTATTGACCCTAACTATGGCTACACCTTC. Its product reads: CSAIDPNYGYTF.